The 7 T cell receptor beta chains given below trace back to one sample, sequenced in a study of CD8 T cells in Susac syndrome (dated by TCRdb to between 2019 and 2020). Libraries were built with the immunoSEQ multiplex PCR assay. RNA was extracted using the RNeasy kit, and about 0.5 to 1 ug of the RNA was reverse transcribed with random hexamers. The public reads were run again by TCRdb, first through fastp at Q25 and then through MiXCR, and only productive beta chains were kept. Each entry merges the rows of one CDR3 protein and shows their most common DNA and genes. For this sample there are about 200,000 distinct CDR3 sequences; 75% to 95% appear just once. The ten largest clones represent 0.087% of the sample. Input material: CD4+ T cells from PBMCs. Every receptor here comes from a human donor with Susac syndrome.

V and J are TRBV20-1 and TRBJ2-7; TRBD1 might be the D (5 bases). This CDR3 region has 14 residues. Trimming cost V 4 bases and J 0 bases, with 13 bases left between them. Germline lookup yields CDR1 DFQATT and CDR2 SNEGSKA (reference sequence). The CDR3: CSAMTVTLSYEQYF. Here the CDR3 DNA reads TGCAGTGCTATGACAGTTACACTCTCCTACGAGCAGTACTTC.

This clonotype appeared a few times. This chain uses TRBV6-5 with TRBJ2-3; TRBD2 matches at 10 bases. V lost 0 bases and J lost 3; bases outside the gene matches: 6. CDR1 is MNHEY and CDR2 is SVGAGI in the germline V gene. The CDR3 runs 17 residues. CDR3 residues: CASSYSTSGRATDTQYF. As DNA, the CDR3 is TGTGCCAGCAGTTACTCGACCAGCGGGAGGGCGACAGATACGCAGTATTTT.

In this sample, this clonotype turned up once. This chain uses TRBV10-3 with TRBJ2-3; 9 positions match TRBD2. The CDR3 consists of 16 residues. Germline V gene data show CDR1 as ENHRY and CDR2 as SYGVKD. The J segment lost 6 bases and the V segment lost 4 bases, leaving 11 bases of the junction unmatched. The CDR3 DNA sequence: TGTGCCATCAGTGGGCGGGAGGGCGCCGTGACGGATACGCAGTATTTT. Translated: CAISGREGAVTDTQYF.

V and J are TRBV19 and TRBJ2-4, with 9 bases matching TRBD1. The CDR3 covers 15 residues. The V segment lost 8 bases and the J segment 3 bases; nucleotides outside the gene matches: 8. Germline V gives CDR1 LNHDA, CDR2 SQIVND (reference sequence). The CDR3 coding sequence is TGTGCCAGTGGTACAGGGGGCCAGGGCAAAAACATTCAGTACTTC. Translating gives CASGTGGQGKNIQYF. Full variable domain (rest looked up from reference TRBV19 and TRBJ2-4): DGGITQSPKYLFRKEGQNVTLSCEQNLNHDAMYWYRQDPGQGLRLIYYSQIVNDFQKGDIAEGYSVSREKKESFPLTVTSAQKNPTAFYLCASGTGGQGKNIQYFGAGTRLSVL.

This clonotype was observed once. The gene calls are TRBV5-6 and TRBJ2-1; D possibly corresponds to TRBD2 (5 bases). This CDR3 comprises 12 residues. The V end lost 2 bases, the J end lost 8 bases, and 8 bases lay between the germline ends. Germline V gene lookup returns CDR1 SGHDT and CDR2 YYEEEE. CDR3 amino acids: CASSFSRDEQFF. In nucleotides, the CDR3 is TGTGCCAGCAGCTTCTCGCGGGATGAGCAGTTCTTC.

The CDR3 protein is CAWSVRLYNEQFF. CDR3 bases: TGTGCCTGGAGTGTACGACTTTACAATGAGCAGTTCTTC. The chain uses TRBV30 and TRBJ2-1, with D hard to call. The CDR3 covers 13 residues. CDR1 and CDR2 from the germline V gene are GTSNPN and SVGIG (reference sequence). Trimming left V 0 bases short and J 4 bases short, with 7 bases between.

The chain links TRBV2 to TRBJ2-2; D is possibly TRBD1 (6 bases). This CDR3 region has 16 residues. Per the germline V gene, CDR1 is SNHLY and CDR2 is FYNNEI. V was clipped by 2 bases and J by 2 bases, with 12 bases between them. The CDR3 spells CASSEYADSNTGELFF. The CDR3, as DNA: TGTGCCAGCAGTGAATACGCGGACAGCAACACCGGGGAGCTGTTTTTT.